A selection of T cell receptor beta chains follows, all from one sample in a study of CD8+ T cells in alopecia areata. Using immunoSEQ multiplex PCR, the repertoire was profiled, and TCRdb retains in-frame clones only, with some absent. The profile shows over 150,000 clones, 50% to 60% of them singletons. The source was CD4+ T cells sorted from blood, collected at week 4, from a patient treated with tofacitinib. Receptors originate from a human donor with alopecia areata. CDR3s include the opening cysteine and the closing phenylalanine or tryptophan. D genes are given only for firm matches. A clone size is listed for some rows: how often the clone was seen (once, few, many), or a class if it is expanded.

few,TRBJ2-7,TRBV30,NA,TGTGCCTGGGACAGAGTGAGGGGTCGCGAGCAGTACTTC,CAWDRVRGREQYF
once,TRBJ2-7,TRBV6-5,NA,TGTGCCAGCAGCCCCTCCCCGGTGGGGTCCTACGAGCAGTACTTC,CASSPSPVGSYEQYF
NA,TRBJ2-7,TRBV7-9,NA,TGTGCCAGCAGCTTAGCGCTGGGGAATTACGAGCAGTACTTC,CASSLALGNYEQYF
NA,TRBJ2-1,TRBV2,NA,TGTGCCAGCACGCGGGAACCGGCCTGGAATGAGCAGTTCTTC,CASTREPAWNEQFF
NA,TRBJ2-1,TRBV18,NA,TGTGCCAGCTCACCAACCGACGGCGCCAATGAGCAGTTCTTC,CASSPTDGANEQFF
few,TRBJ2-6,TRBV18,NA,TGTGCCAGCTCACCGTCAGACCGCCGCCCGTCTGGGGCCAACGTCCTGACTTTC,CASSPSDRRPSGANVLTF
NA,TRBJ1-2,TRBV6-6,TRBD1,TGTGCCAGCAGCCCTGGGACAGACTATGGCTACACCTTC,CASSPGTDYGYTF
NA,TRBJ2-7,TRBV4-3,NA,TGCGCCAGCAGCCAAGATCTGTGGAGCTCCTACGAGCAGTACTTC,CASSQDLWSSYEQYF
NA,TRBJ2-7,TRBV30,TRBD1,TGTGCCTGGACCAGGGGACAGGGGGGCTACGAGCAGTACTTC,CAWTRGQGGYEQYF
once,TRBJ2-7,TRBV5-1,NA,TGCGCCAGCAGCTTGACAGGCCGATCTTACGAGCAGTACTTC,CASSLTGRSYEQYF
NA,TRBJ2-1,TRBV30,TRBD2,TGTGCCTGGAGATCCCTAGCGGGGGGGTACAATGAGCAGTTCTTC,CAWRSLAGGYNEQFF
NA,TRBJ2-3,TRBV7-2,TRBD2,TGTGCCAGCAGCCCGGGACTAAGACTTTCAGATACGCAGTATTTT,CASSPGLRLSDTQYF
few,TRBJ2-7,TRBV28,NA,TGTGCCAGCAGGCCTGATGCCTACGAGCAGTACTTC,CASRPDAYEQYF
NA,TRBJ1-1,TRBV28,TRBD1,TGTGCCAGCAGTCCACAACAGGGGACAGACACTGAAGCCTTCTTT,CASSPQQGTDTEAFF
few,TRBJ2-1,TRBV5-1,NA,TGCGCCAGCAGCCCAGCCCCAGACTACAATGAGCAGTTCTTC,CASSPAPDYNEQFF
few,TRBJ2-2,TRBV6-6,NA,TGTGCCAGCACCCCCCTCCCGACTGCCACCGGGGAGCTGTTTTTT,CASTPLPTATGELFF
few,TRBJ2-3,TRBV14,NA,TGTGCCAGCAGCCAAGCAGGGATACTCACAGATACGCAGTATTTT,CASSQAGILTDTQYF
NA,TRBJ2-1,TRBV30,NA,TGTGCCTGGAGTGTCAAGTACAATGAGCAGTTCTTC,CAWSVKYNEQFF
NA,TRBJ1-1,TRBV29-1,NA,TGCAGCGTTGAAGTGCGCTTTCTGAACACTGAAGCTTTCTTT,CSVEVRFLNTEAFF
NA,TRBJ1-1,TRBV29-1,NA,TGCAGCGTTGATCTGGGTACTGAAGCTTTCTTT,CSVDLGTEAFF
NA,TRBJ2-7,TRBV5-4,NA,TGTGCCAGCAGCGATGGCGGGCTAGCCCACTACGAGCAGTACTTC,CASSDGGLAHYEQYF
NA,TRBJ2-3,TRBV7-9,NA,TGTGCCAGCAGCGTCCTCCATCCCACAGATACGCAGTATTTT,CASSVLHPTDTQYF
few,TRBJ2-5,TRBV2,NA,TGTGCCAGCAGTGTCGGGCGGGAGACCCAGTACTTC,CASSVGRETQYF
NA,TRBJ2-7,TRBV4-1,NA,TGCGCCAGCAGCCAAGAAGCGCTAACCTACGAGCAGTACTTC,CASSQEALTYEQYF
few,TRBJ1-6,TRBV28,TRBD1,TGTGCCAGCAGAGTGACAGGGGCGTATTCACCCCTCCACTTT,CASRVTGAYSPLHF
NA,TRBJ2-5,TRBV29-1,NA,TGCAGCGTCGGACAGCCCAAAGAGACCCAGTACTTC,CSVGQPKETQYF
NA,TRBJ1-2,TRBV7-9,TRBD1,TGTGCCAGCAGCAGGGGGACAGGGGATGGCTACACCTTC,CASSRGTGDGYTF
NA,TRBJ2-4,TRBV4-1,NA,TGCGCCAGCAGCCAAGATGTTCCCGGGAAGGGCATTCAGTACTTC,CASSQDVPGKGIQYF
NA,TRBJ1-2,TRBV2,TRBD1,TGTGCCAGCAGTGTGGACAGGGGTGATTATGGCTACACCTTC,CASSVDRGDYGYTF
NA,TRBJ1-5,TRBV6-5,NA,TGTGCCAGCAGTTACTTGAGGGGTAGTCAGCCCCAGCATTTT,CASSYLRGSQPQHF
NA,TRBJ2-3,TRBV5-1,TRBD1,TGCGCCAGCACGAAGGGACAGGGGTCGGCAGATACGCAGTATTTT,CASTKGQGSADTQYF
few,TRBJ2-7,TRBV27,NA,TGTGCCAGCAGTCCTAGACAGGACAGCTACGAGCAGTACTTC,CASSPRQDSYEQYF
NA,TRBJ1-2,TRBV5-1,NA,TGCGCCAGCAGCATAGGACAGTCTGATGGCTACACCTTC,CASSIGQSDGYTF
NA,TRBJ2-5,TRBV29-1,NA,TGCAGCGTTGAGGAGGAGACCCAGTACTTC,CSVEEETQYF
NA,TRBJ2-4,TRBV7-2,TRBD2,TGTGCCAGCAGCCCTTTCTACGGGGGAGGGAACATTCAGTACTTC,CASSPFYGGGNIQYF
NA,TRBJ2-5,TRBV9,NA,TGTGCCAGCAGCGTAGACAGCGAAGAGACCCAGTACTTC,CASSVDSEETQYF
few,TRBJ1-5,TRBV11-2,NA,TGTGCCAGCAGCCTCGCTGGCGGGAGCAATCAGCCCCAGCATTTT,CASSLAGGSNQPQHF
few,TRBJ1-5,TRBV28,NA,TGTGCCAGCAGTTTGCGCCGAACCTGGAATCAGCCCCAGCATTTT,CASSLRRTWNQPQHF
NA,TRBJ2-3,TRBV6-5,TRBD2,TGTGCCAGCAGACTAGCGGGGATAGATACGCAGTATTTT,CASRLAGIDTQYF
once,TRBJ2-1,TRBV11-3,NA,TGTGCCAGCAGCTTAGTATACAGCAGCTCCTACAATGAGCAGTTCTTC,CASSLVYSSSYNEQFF
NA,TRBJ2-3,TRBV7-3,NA,TGTGCCAGCAGCTTAACTGGGCAGCTCACAGATACGCAGTATTTT,CASSLTGQLTDTQYF
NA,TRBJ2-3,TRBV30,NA,TGTGCCTGGACTCCCTGGGGATTGGCAGATACGCAGTATTTT,CAWTPWGLADTQYF
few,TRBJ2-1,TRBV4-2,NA,TGTGCCAGCAGCTTTACCCGGGGACAAGGTGAGCAGTTCTTC,CASSFTRGQGEQFF
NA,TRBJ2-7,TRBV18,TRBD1,TGTGCCAGCTCACCGGGACAGGAACCCTACGAGCAGTACTTC,CASSPGQEPYEQYF
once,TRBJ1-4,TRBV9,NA,TGTGCCAGCAGCGTAGGTCCGCCTGGGGGTGAAAAACTGTTTTTT,CASSVGPPGGEKLFF
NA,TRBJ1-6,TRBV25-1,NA,TGTGCCAGCAGTGATCCTTCCTATAATTCACCCCTCCACTTT,CASSDPSYNSPLHF
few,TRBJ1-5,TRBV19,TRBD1,TGTGCCAGTAGTACAACAGGGGACAATCAGCCCCAGCATTTT,CASSTTGDNQPQHF
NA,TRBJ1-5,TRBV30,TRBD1,TGTGCCTTTCGACCCGGGACAGGGATAAATCAGCCCCAGCATTTT,CAFRPGTGINQPQHF
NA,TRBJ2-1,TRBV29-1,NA,TGCAGCGTTGGGATCCGGGACCCGAGCTCCTACAATGAGCAGTTCTTC,CSVGIRDPSSYNEQFF
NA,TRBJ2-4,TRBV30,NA,TGTGCCTGGGGCCCAGGACGGGCCAAAAACATTCAGTACTTC,CAWGPGRAKNIQYF
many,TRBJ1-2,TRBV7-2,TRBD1,TGTGCCAGCAACACACCGGGACAGGGGATCCGGGGCTACACCTTC,CASNTPGQGIRGYTF
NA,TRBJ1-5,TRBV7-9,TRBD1,TGTGCCAGCAGCCCCCTGGACAGGGCAGGCAATCAGCCCCAGCATTTT,CASSPLDRAGNQPQHF
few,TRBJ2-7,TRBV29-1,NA,TGCAGCGTCTACAGGAGGATCGCCTACGAGCAGTACTTC,CSVYRRIAYEQYF